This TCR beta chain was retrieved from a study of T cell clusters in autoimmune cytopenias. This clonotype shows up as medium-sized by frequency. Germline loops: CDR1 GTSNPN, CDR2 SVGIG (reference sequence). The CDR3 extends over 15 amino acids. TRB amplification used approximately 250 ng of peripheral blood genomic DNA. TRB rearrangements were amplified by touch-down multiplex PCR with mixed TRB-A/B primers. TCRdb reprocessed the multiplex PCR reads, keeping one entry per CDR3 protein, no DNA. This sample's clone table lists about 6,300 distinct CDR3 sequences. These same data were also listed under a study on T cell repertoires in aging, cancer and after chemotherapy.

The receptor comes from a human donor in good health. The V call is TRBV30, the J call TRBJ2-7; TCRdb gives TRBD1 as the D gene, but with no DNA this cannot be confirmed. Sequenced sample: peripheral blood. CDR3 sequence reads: CAWSFTRTGSYEQYF.